This is a list of T cell receptor beta chains from one sample in a study of CD8 T cells in ankylosing spondylitis. From the 5' RACE reads, TCRdb called clonotypes with MiXCR, one entry per CDR3 protein. The sample includes about 100,000 distinct CDR3 sequences, about 7.7% of them seen just once. The specimen was blood, either unsorted or a sorted T cell fraction (not recorded which). These receptors originate from a male donor with ankylosing spondylitis or in good health (not recorded which). CDR3s include the opening cysteine and the closing phenylalanine or tryptophan. A D gene is named only where the DNA matches it firmly. Clone sizes are given selectively: once, few, many, or a class where the clone is expanded.

D gene: -; clone size: many; J gene: TRBJ2-4; V gene: TRBV13; CDR3 DNA: TGTGCCAGCAGCTCCAGAGGTAATGGGGCTCAAAACATTCAGTACTTC; CDR3 protein: CASSSRGNGAQNIQYF
D gene: TRBD1; clone size: few; J gene: TRBJ2-3; V gene: TRBV7-9; CDR3 DNA: TGTGCCAGCAGCCTAGGAGAGGGGGCGGGCACAGATACGCAGTATTTT; CDR3 protein: CASSLGEGAGTDTQYF
D gene: -; clone size: many; J gene: TRBJ2-7; V gene: TRBV27; CDR3 DNA: TGTTACCCACCGGGACTGGGCTCCTACGAGCAGTACTTC; CDR3 protein: CYPPGLGSYEQYF
D gene: -; clone size: many; J gene: TRBJ2-7; V gene: TRBV3-1; CDR3 DNA: TGTGCCAGCAGCCAAGAGGGTCTTCGAAAATCCTACGAGCAGTACTTC; CDR3 protein: CASSQEGLRKSYEQYF
D gene: TRBD1; clone size: many; J gene: TRBJ2-5; V gene: TRBV4-2; CDR3 DNA: TGTGCCAGCAGCCAAGAGGGTATTCTCAGACAGGGGCGGGGAGAGACCCAGTACTTC; CDR3 protein: CASSQEGILRQGRGETQYF
D gene: -; clone size: few; J gene: TRBJ1-1; V gene: TRBV7-2; CDR3 DNA: TGTGCCAGCAGCTTGTATGGACTTCGGGCTTCTGAAGCTTTCTTT; CDR3 protein: CASSLYGLRASEAFF
D gene: -; clone size: large; J gene: TRBJ1-2; V gene: TRBV10-3; CDR3 DNA: TGTGCCATCAGTGAGTCAGGGGTCCCTTTCTATGGCTACACCTTC; CDR3 protein: CAISESGVPFYGYTF
D gene: -; clone size: many; J gene: TRBJ1-5; V gene: TRBV7-2; CDR3 DNA: TGTGCCAGCAGCCCGTCGGGGCCCGGACAGCCCCAGCATTTT; CDR3 protein: CASSPSGPGQPQHF
D gene: -; clone size: many; J gene: TRBJ2-1; V gene: TRBV12-3/TRBV12-4; CDR3 DNA: TGTGCCAGCGGGTTCGAAGGGGAGCAGTTCTTC; CDR3 protein: CASGFEGEQFF
D gene: TRBD2; clone size: many; J gene: TRBJ2-5; V gene: TRBV20-1; CDR3 DNA: TGCAGTGCTTGGACTAGCGATGAGACCCAGTACTTC; CDR3 protein: CSAWTSDETQYF
D gene: -; clone size: many; J gene: TRBJ2-5; V gene: TRBV12-3/TRBV12-4; CDR3 DNA: TGTGCCAGCAGTTCGGACACCCCCTGGACCCAGTACTTC; CDR3 protein: CASSSDTPWTQYF
D gene: -; clone size: -; J gene: TRBJ2-2; V gene: TRBV6-2/TRBV6-3; CDR3 DNA: TGTGCCAGCAGTTACTACCCCGGGAAGAACACCGGGGAGCTGTTTTTT; CDR3 protein: CASSYYPGKNTGELFF
D gene: TRBD1; clone size: few; J gene: TRBJ1-2; V gene: TRBV7-2; CDR3 DNA: TGTGCCAGCAGTCCTCCAGGGGGTTACGACTACACCTTC; CDR3 protein: CASSPPGGYDYTF
D gene: -; clone size: -; J gene: TRBJ1-1; V gene: TRBV2; CDR3 DNA: TGTGCCAGCAGTGAAAGGGAACTGTTGAACACTGAAGCTTTCTTT; CDR3 protein: CASSERELLNTEAFF
D gene: TRBD2; clone size: many; J gene: TRBJ2-2; V gene: TRBV20-1; CDR3 DNA: TGCAGTGCTAGTCGTATTAGCGGGTCGAACACCGGGGAGCTGTTTTTT; CDR3 protein: CSASRISGSNTGELFF
D gene: -; clone size: many; J gene: TRBJ2-1; V gene: TRBV18; CDR3 DNA: TGTGCCAGCTCCTCGGGCCTTAATGAGCAGTTCTTC; CDR3 protein: CASSSGLNEQFF
D gene: -; clone size: -; J gene: TRBJ1-2; V gene: TRBV7-2; CDR3 DNA: TGTGCCAGCAGCTCTCAGGACTATGGCTACACCTTC; CDR3 protein: CASSSQDYGYTF
D gene: TRBD2; clone size: many; J gene: TRBJ2-5; V gene: TRBV11-2; CDR3 DNA: TGTGCCAGCAGCTTAGCTGCCCTACTAGCGGGGGAAGAGACCCAGTACTTC; CDR3 protein: CASSLAALLAGEETQYF
D gene: -; clone size: few; J gene: TRBJ2-3; V gene: TRBV6-1; CDR3 DNA: TGTGCCAGCAGATCCCTACTAGGAGGGATTGCAGATACGCAGTATTTT; CDR3 protein: CASRSLLGGIADTQYF
D gene: -; clone size: -; J gene: TRBJ2-1; V gene: TRBV7-9; CDR3 DNA: TGTGCCAGCACCCCCGGGACGTACTCCTACAATGAGCAGTTCTTC; CDR3 protein: CASTPGTYSYNEQFF
D gene: TRBD1; clone size: few; J gene: TRBJ1-2; V gene: TRBV2; CDR3 DNA: TGTGCCAGCAGTGAAGAGCCACGAATAGGGGGCCTGAACTATGGCTACACCTTC; CDR3 protein: CASSEEPRIGGLNYGYTF
D gene: -; clone size: -; J gene: TRBJ2-5; V gene: TRBV10-3; CDR3 DNA: TGTGCCATCAGTGGCGGTGGGGACCAAGAGACCCAGTACTTC; CDR3 protein: CAISGGGDQETQYF
D gene: TRBD1; clone size: many; J gene: TRBJ1-5; V gene: TRBV2; CDR3 DNA: TGTGCCAGCAGTGACTTGACAGGGCGTCAGCCCCAGCATTTT; CDR3 protein: CASSDLTGRQPQHF
D gene: -; clone size: many; J gene: TRBJ2-7; V gene: TRBV11-2; CDR3 DNA: TGTGCCAGCAGCTTAGACGGAACACTCTACGAGCAGTACTTC; CDR3 protein: CASSLDGTLYEQYF
D gene: TRBD1; clone size: many; J gene: TRBJ1-3; V gene: TRBV5-1; CDR3 DNA: TGCGCCAGCAGCTTGGCGGCAGGGGGCTCCGGAAACACCATATATTTT; CDR3 protein: CASSLAAGGSGNTIYF
D gene: TRBD1; clone size: many; J gene: TRBJ1-2; V gene: TRBV29-1; CDR3 DNA: TGCAGCGCACCGGGACAGGGACTGCGTGGCTACACCTTC; CDR3 protein: CSAPGQGLRGYTF
D gene: -; clone size: few; J gene: TRBJ2-2; V gene: TRBV30; CDR3 DNA: TGTGCCTGGAGAAAGGGAACGAACACCGGGGAGCTGTTTTTT; CDR3 protein: CAWRKGTNTGELFF
D gene: TRBD1; clone size: many; J gene: TRBJ2-4; V gene: TRBV4-3; CDR3 DNA: TGCGCCAGCAGCCAAGGGACAGGGGAGGCCAAAAACATTCAGTACTTC; CDR3 protein: CASSQGTGEAKNIQYF
D gene: TRBD2; clone size: many; J gene: TRBJ2-1; V gene: TRBV7-2; CDR3 DNA: TGTGCCAGCACCGGGGTGGGAGGGCACAATGAGCAGTTCTTC; CDR3 protein: CASTGVGGHNEQFF
D gene: -; clone size: -; J gene: TRBJ1-2; V gene: TRBV9; CDR3 DNA: TGTACCAGCAACTTGGACAGTTCGAACGGCTACACCTTC; CDR3 protein: CTSNLDSSNGYTF
D gene: -; clone size: many; J gene: TRBJ1-1; V gene: TRBV20-1; CDR3 DNA: TGCAGTGCGGGGCGGAACACTGAAGCTTTCTTT; CDR3 protein: CSAGRNTEAFF
D gene: TRBD1; clone size: many; J gene: TRBJ1-5; V gene: TRBV3-1; CDR3 DNA: TGTGCCAGCAGCGACAGGGGTTGGAGCAATCAGCCCCAGCATTTT; CDR3 protein: CASSDRGWSNQPQHF
D gene: -; clone size: few; J gene: TRBJ2-1; V gene: TRBV7-3; CDR3 DNA: TGTGCCAGCAGCTTACAGGGGCCGGGCTCCTACAATGAGCAGTTCTTC; CDR3 protein: CASSLQGPGSYNEQFF
D gene: -; clone size: -; J gene: TRBJ1-6; V gene: TRBV30; CDR3 DNA: TGTGCCTGGAGGGGAGGCTCCAGTCCGCCTATCCCTATCCACTTT; CDR3 protein: CAWRGGSSPPIPIHF
D gene: -; clone size: many; J gene: TRBJ1-1; V gene: TRBV27; CDR3 DNA: TGTGCCAGCAGTTTATTGGGGGCGCGCGACACTGAAGCTTTCTTT; CDR3 protein: CASSLLGARDTEAFF
D gene: TRBD2; clone size: many; J gene: TRBJ2-1; V gene: TRBV7-6; CDR3 DNA: TGTGCCAGCAGCTTACGACTAGCGGGAGCCAACATACGGAATGAGCAGTTCTTC; CDR3 protein: CASSLRLAGANIRNEQFF
D gene: -; clone size: many; J gene: TRBJ1-5; V gene: TRBV12-5; CDR3 DNA: TGTGCTAGTGGTTTGGCAGGCGAGAATCAGCCCCAGCATTTT; CDR3 protein: CASGLAGENQPQHF
D gene: TRBD2; clone size: many; J gene: TRBJ2-3; V gene: TRBV12-5; CDR3 DNA: TGTGCTAGTGGCCCGGGACTAGCGGCTAGCACAGATACGCAGTATTTT; CDR3 protein: CASGPGLAASTDTQYF
D gene: -; clone size: many; J gene: TRBJ2-5; V gene: TRBV5-6; CDR3 DNA: TGTGCCAGCAGCTTGACCAATTCGGAGAGGAACCAGTACTTC; CDR3 protein: CASSLTNSERNQYF
D gene: TRBD2; clone size: -; J gene: TRBJ2-7; V gene: TRBV12-3/TRBV12-4; CDR3 DNA: TGTGCCAGCAGTCAAGAGCGGGAGGCCTCCTACGAGCAGTACTTC; CDR3 protein: CASSQEREASYEQYF
D gene: -; clone size: many; J gene: TRBJ1-4; V gene: TRBV13; CDR3 DNA: TGTGCCAGCGGAAACTGGGCAAGTGAAAAACTGTTTTTT; CDR3 protein: CASGNWASEKLFF
D gene: TRBD2; clone size: few; J gene: TRBJ2-1; V gene: TRBV2; CDR3 DNA: TGTGCCAGCAAGTTATCTAGCGGGCCACATGAGCAGTTCTTC; CDR3 protein: CASKLSSGPHEQFF
D gene: TRBD2; clone size: many; J gene: TRBJ2-1; V gene: TRBV20-1; CDR3 DNA: TGCAGTGCTAGACCTAGCGGGGTAAGGGGTGAGCAGTTCTTC; CDR3 protein: CSARPSGVRGEQFF
D gene: -; clone size: many; J gene: TRBJ2-1; V gene: TRBV9; CDR3 DNA: TGTGCCAGCAGCGTTCAAGGGAGGAATGAGCAGTTCTTC; CDR3 protein: CASSVQGRNEQFF
D gene: -; clone size: many; J gene: TRBJ2-7; V gene: TRBV9; CDR3 DNA: TGTGCCAGCAGCGTAGACCAAGGGTTCTACGAGCAGTACTTC; CDR3 protein: CASSVDQGFYEQYF
D gene: -; clone size: few; J gene: TRBJ2-7; V gene: TRBV7-9; CDR3 DNA: TGTGCCAGCAGCCAAACAGGCGAGCAGTACTTC; CDR3 protein: CASSQTGEQYF
D gene: -; clone size: many; J gene: TRBJ1-1; V gene: TRBV4-1; CDR3 DNA: TGCGCCAGCAGCCAAGATGGGGATAACACTGAAGCTTTCTTT; CDR3 protein: CASSQDGDNTEAFF
D gene: -; clone size: many; J gene: TRBJ2-1; V gene: TRBV4-3; CDR3 DNA: TGCGCCAGCAGCCAAGACGGATCCTACAATGAGCAGTTCTTC; CDR3 protein: CASSQDGSYNEQFF